The T cell receptor (beta chain) described here comes from a study of cytomegalovirus exposure and HLA in healthy donors. CDR3 size: 13 residues. The germline CDR1 and CDR2 sequences are MNHNS and SASEGT. Trimming stripped 4 bases from V and 4 bases from J, with 10 bases between. 60 Vbeta and 13 Jbeta primers were used in PCR. The data were produced by immunoSEQ multiplex PCR, yet TCRdb's version contains in-frame clones alone and is incomplete. Counted here are some 100,000 clones, about 80% occurring once; the ten biggest clones make up around 4%. The sequence derives from a female donor in good health and CMV-seropositive. Sequenced sample: PBMCs. The chain couples TRBV6-1 to TRBJ1-2; D possibly corresponds to TRBD1 (6 bases). Here the CDR3 DNA reads TGTGCCAGCAGTGGTACAGGGACCTATGGCTACACCTTC. As protein: CASSGTGTYGYTF.